This T cell receptor beta chain was identified during a study of T cell changes during pregnancy in multiple sclerosis. Germline V CDR1 and CDR2: SEHNR, FQNEAQ (reference sequence). V was shortened by 5 bases and J by 2 bases, with 13 bases between the two germline ends. The CDR3 length is 14 residues. Only in-frame clones appear in the TCRdb table, and some are missing; sequencing was by immunoSEQ multiplex PCR. The sample lists approximately 79,000 clones, just over 90% occurring once. This receptor was obtained from a female donor in good health, enrolled as a control in a pregnancy study. The rearrangement joins TRBV7-9 to TRBJ2-7; D unresolved. Material: peripheral blood, obtained in the second trimester of pregnancy. The CDR3 DNA sequence: TGTGCCAGCAGCCGCGTGGAGCGAGCCTACGAGCAGTACTTC. Translating it yields CASSRVERAYEQYF.